A selection of T cell receptor beta chains follows, all from one sample in a study of T-cell reconstitution after alpha-beta-depleted transplantation in children. From the PCR reads, TCRdb called clonotypes with MiXCR, one entry per CDR3 protein. The data contain about 980,000 distinct CDR3 sequences, about 29% of them seen just once; the ten biggest clones take up 25% to 35%. The input for sequencing was PBMCs, mostly from graft donor cells, taken 360 days after TCRalphabeta/CD19-depleted stem cell transplant. The receptors shown here come from a boy in the first two years of life who had a stem cell transplant for SCID, so the T cells may come from the graft donor. Both conserved end residues are part of each CDR3. Each record gives: V gene, J gene, D gene, clone size, CDR3 protein, CDR3 DNA. The D gene is left open where the match is weak. Clone size is not always given. Where it is, it says once, few, many or a class for expanded clones.

TRBV6-2/TRBV6-3	TRBJ2-2	-	few	CASSYSGGTPLAPNTGELFF	TGTGCCAGCAGTTACTCAGGGGGGACTCCGTTAGCCCCGAACACCGGGGAGCTGTTTTTT
TRBV2	TRBJ2-5	TRBD1	few	CASSKAGTGRETQYF	TGTGCCAGCAGTAAAGCCGGGACAGGGAGAGAGACCCAGTACTTC
TRBV7-2	TRBJ1-1	TRBD1	-	CASSPTGTGMNTEAFF	TGTGCCAGCAGCCCTACCGGGACAGGTATGAACACTGAAGCTTTCTTT
TRBV12-3/TRBV12-4	TRBJ2-1	TRBD2	-	CASSPGTSGPLGEQFF	TGTGCCAGCAGTCCAGGGACTAGCGGGCCCCTGGGTGAGCAGTTCTTC
TRBV5-5	TRBJ1-5	-	-	CASSLVVSNQPQHF	TGTGCCAGCAGCTTGGTTGTGAGTAATCAGCCCCAGCATTTT
TRBV28	TRBJ2-1	-	-	CASNPFVGGVEGNEQFF	TGTGCCAGCAACCCTTTCGTCGGCGGGGTCGAAGGCAATGAGCAGTTCTTC
TRBV11-2	TRBJ2-1	-	-	CASSLTEPNEQFF	TGTGCCAGCAGCTTGACAGAGCCGAATGAGCAGTTCTTC
TRBV29-1	TRBJ2-7	-	few	CSVEAPDSYEQYF	TGCAGCGTTGAAGCACCGGACTCCTACGAGCAGTACTTC
TRBV20-1	TRBJ1-2	-	-	CSASGNYGYTF	TGCAGTGCTAGCGGAAACTATGGCTACACCTTC
TRBV29-1	TRBJ2-5	-	-	CSVVSGPSRTQYF	TGCAGCGTTGTCAGCGGGCCCTCGAGGACCCAGTACTTC
TRBV5-5	TRBJ2-1	-	-	CASSLGASPGREQFF	TGTGCCAGCAGCTTGGGCGCTAGCCCGGGTCGTGAGCAGTTCTTC
TRBV20-1	TRBJ2-3	TRBD1	-	CSARPYDRGTRTDTQYF	TGCAGTGCTAGACCTTACGACAGGGGAACGCGCACAGATACGCAGTATTTT
TRBV28	TRBJ1-3	-	-	CASSGTDFRGNTIYF	TGTGCCAGCAGTGGCACAGATTTCAGGGGAAACACCATATATTTT
TRBV7-9	TRBJ2-1	TRBD1	few	CASSLGQGAFYNEQFF	TGTGCCAGCAGCTTAGGACAGGGGGCATTTTACAATGAGCAGTTCTTC
TRBV12-3/TRBV12-4	TRBJ1-6	-	-	CASSFSQPSPLHF	TGTGCCAGCAGTTTCTCGCAACCATCACCCCTCCACTTT
TRBV3-1	TRBJ2-3	-	-	CASSQVTATGRYF	TGTGCCAGCAGCCAGGTGACAGCTACAGGGCGGTATTTT
TRBV5-4	TRBJ2-1	-	few	CASRMGTYDEQFF	TGTGCCAGCCGGATGGGGACCTACGATGAGCAGTTCTTC
TRBV29-1	TRBJ2-7	-	few	CSVKQGSEQYF	TGCAGCGTTAAACAGGGTTCCGAGCAGTACTTC
TRBV5-1	TRBJ1-6	TRBD1	few	CASSLWTGGNSPLHF	TGCGCCAGCAGCTTGTGGACAGGGGGTAATTCACCCCTCCACTTT
TRBV6-1	TRBJ1-6	-	-	CASTKGRSNSPLHF	TGTGCCAGCACCAAAGGGAGGAGTAATTCACCCCTCCACTTT
TRBV6-5	TRBJ1-5	-	few	CASSYSLQGQPQHF	TGTGCCAGCAGTTACTCACTTCAAGGGCAGCCCCAGCATTTT
TRBV28	TRBJ1-5	-	-	CASSLFFGGSNQPQHF	TGTGCCAGCAGTTTATTTTTCGGGGGTTCCAATCAGCCCCAGCATTTT
TRBV7-9	TRBJ2-5	-	-	CASALSGTQYF	TGTGCCAGCGCCTTATCGGGGACCCAGTACTTC
TRBV5-1	TRBJ1-1	-	few	CASSRLSGGTEAFF	TGCGCCAGCAGCCGTCTTTCGGGAGGCACTGAAGCTTTCTTT
TRBV5-1	TRBJ2-1	TRBD1	few	CASSLQGFSSYNEQFF	TGCGCCAGCAGCTTACAGGGGTTCAGCTCCTACAATGAGCAGTTCTTC
TRBV10-3	TRBJ1-1	-	few	CAISDRFEAFF	TGTGCCATCAGTGATAGATTTGAAGCTTTCTTT
TRBV12-3/TRBV12-4	TRBJ1-3	-	few	CASSNRGPGDTIYF	TGTGCCAGCAGTAACCGGGGACCGGGGGACACCATATATTTT
TRBV24-1	TRBJ2-3	TRBD2	-	CATSDSGPGGGSSDTQYF	TGTGCCACCAGTGATTCGGGGCCCGGGGGGGGCAGCTCAGATACGCAGTATTTT
TRBV10-3	TRBJ2-5	-	many	CAISGGIQETQYF	TGTGCCATCAGTGGTGGTATCCAAGAGACCCAGTACTTC
TRBV10-3	TRBJ2-7	-	-	CAISDIGGVYEQYF	TGTGCCATCAGTGATATTGGCGGGGTCTACGAGCAGTACTTC